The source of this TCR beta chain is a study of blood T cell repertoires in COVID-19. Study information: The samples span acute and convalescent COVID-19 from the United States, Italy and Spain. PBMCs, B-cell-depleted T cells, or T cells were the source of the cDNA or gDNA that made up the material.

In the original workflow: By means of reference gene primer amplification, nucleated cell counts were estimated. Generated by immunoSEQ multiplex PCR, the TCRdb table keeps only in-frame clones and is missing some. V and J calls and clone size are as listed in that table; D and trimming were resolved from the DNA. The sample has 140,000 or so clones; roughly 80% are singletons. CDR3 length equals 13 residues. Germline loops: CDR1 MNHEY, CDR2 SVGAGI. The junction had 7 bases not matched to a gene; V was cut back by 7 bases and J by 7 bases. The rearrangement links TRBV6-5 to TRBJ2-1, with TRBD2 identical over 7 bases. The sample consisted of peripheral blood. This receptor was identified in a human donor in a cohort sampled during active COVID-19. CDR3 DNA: TGTGCCAGCATCAGAAAAGCGGGGAATGAGCAGTTCTTC. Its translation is CASIRKAGNEQFF.